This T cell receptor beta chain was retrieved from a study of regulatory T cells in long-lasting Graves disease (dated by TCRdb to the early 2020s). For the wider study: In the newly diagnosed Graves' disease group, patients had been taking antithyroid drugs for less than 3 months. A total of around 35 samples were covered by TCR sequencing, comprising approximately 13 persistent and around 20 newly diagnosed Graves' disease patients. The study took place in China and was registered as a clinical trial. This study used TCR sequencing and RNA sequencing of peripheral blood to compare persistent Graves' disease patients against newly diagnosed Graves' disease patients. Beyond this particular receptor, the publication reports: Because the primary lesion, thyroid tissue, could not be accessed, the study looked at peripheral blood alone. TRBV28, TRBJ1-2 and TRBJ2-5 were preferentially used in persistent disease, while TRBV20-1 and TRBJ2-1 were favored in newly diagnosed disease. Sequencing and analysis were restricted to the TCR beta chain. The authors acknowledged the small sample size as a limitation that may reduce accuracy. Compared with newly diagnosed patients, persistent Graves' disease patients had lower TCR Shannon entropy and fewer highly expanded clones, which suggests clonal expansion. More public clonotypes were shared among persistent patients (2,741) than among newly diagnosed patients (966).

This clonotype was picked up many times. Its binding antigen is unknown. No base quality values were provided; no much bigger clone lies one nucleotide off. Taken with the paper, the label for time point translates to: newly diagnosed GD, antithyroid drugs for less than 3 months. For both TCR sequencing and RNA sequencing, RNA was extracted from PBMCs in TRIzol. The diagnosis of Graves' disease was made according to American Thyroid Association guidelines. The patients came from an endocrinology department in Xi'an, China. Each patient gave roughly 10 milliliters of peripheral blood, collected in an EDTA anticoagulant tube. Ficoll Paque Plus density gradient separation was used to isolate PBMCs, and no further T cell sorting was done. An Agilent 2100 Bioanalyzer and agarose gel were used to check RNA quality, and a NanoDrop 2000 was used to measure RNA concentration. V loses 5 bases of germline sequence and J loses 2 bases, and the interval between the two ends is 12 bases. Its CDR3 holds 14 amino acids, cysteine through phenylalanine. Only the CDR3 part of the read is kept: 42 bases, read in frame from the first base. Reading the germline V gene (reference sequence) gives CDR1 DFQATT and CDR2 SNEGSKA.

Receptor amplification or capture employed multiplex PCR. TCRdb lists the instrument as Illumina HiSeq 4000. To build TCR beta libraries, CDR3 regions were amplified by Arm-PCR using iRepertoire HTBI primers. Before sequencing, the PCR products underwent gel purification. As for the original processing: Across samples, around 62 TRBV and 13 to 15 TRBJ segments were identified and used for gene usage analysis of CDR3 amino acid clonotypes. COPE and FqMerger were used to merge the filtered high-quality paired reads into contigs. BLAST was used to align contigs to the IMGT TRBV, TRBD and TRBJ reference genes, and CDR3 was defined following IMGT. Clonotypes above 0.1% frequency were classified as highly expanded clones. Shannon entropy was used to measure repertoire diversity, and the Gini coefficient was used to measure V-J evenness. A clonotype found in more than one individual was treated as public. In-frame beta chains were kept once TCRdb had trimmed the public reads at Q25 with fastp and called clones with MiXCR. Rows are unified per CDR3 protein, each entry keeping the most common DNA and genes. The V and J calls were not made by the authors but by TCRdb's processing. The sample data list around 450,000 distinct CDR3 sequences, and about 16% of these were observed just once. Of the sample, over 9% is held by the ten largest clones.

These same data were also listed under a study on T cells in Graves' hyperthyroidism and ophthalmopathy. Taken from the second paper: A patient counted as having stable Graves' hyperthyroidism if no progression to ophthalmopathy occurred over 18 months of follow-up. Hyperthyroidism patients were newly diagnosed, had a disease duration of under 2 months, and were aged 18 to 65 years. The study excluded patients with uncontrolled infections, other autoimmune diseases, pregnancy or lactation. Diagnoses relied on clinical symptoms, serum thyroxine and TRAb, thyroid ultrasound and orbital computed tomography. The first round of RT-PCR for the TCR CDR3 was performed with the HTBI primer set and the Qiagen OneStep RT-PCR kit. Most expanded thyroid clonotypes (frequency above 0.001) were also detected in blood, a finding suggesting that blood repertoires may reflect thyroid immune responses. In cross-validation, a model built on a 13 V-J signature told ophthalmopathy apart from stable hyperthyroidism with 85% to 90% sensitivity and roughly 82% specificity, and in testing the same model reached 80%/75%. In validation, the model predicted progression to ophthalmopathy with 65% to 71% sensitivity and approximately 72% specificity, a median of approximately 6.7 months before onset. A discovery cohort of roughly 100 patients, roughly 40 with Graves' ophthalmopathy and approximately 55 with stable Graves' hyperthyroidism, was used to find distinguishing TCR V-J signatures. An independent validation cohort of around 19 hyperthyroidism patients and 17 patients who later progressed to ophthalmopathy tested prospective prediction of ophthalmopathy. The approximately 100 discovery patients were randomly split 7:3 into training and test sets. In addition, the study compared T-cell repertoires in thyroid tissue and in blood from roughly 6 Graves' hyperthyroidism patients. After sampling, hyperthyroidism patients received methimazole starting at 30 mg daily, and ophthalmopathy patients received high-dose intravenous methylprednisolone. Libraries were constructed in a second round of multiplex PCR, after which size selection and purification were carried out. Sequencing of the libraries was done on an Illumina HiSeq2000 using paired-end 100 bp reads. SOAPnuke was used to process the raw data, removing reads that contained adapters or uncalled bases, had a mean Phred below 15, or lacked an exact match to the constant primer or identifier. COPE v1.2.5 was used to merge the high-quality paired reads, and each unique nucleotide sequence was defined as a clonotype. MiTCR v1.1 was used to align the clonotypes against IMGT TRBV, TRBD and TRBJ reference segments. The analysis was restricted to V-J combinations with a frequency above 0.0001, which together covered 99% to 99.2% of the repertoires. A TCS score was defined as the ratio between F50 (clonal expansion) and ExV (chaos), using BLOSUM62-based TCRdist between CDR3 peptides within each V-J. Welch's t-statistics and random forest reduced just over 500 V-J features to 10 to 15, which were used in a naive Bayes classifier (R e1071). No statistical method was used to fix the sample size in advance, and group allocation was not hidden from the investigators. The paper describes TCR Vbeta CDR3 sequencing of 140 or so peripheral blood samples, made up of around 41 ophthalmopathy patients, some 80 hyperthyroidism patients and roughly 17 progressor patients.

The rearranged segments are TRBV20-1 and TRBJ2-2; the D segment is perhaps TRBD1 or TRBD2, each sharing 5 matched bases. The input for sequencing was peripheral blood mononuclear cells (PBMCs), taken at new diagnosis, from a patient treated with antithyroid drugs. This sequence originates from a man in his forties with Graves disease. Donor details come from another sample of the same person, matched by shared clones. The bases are TGCAGTGCTGCTTGGGACGGTAACACCGGGGAGCTGTTTTTT. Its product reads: CSAAWDGNTGELFF.